The present T cell receptor beta chain was sequenced within a study of blood T cell repertoires in COVID-19. The overall study: Spain, Italy and the United States supplied samples that represented acute and convalescent COVID-19. Sample material is recorded as cDNA or gDNA derived from T cells, B-cell-depleted T cells, or PBMCs.

A Seattle source enrolled patients during active infection and followed them longitudinally. Generated by immunoSEQ multiplex PCR, the TCRdb table keeps only in-frame clones and is missing some. Here the sample spans 290,000 or so clones, roughly nine tenths being singletons. The V end was cut by 3 bases, the J end by 6 bases, with 8 bases between. The V gene's germline CDR1 is SNHLY and CDR2 FYNNEI. The CDR3 runs 12 residues. Material for sequencing was peripheral blood. The chain uses TRBV2 and TRBJ1-2; D call uncertain. The clonotype comes from a woman in her thirties with COVID-19, enrolled during active disease. In DNA, the CDR3 is TGTGCCAGCAGTGATTCTCCTAATGGCTACACCTTC. It translates to CASSDSPNGYTF.